There are a few counts of the clone carrying this T cell receptor beta chain. Genomic DNA provided the template from which TCR beta VDJ and CDR3 profiles were obtained. TCRdb fed the reads into MiXCR, producing one record per CDR3 protein. The sample has roughly 180,000 distinct CDR3 sequences, under 55% seen once; the top ten hold 2.9%. This sample stems from a study of CD8+CD57+ T cells in acquired aplastic anemia. The CDR3 is made up of 14 amino acids. V lost 7 bases to trimming and J lost 2 bases, with 15 bases between them. The germline V gene has CDR1 MDHEN and CDR2 SYDVKM. The chain couples TRBV28 to TRBJ2-7, with D possibly TRBD2 on 6 matching bases. The specimen sequenced was sorted CD4+, CD8+, or CD8+CD57+ T cells (not recorded which) from PBMCs. The clonotype comes from a human donor in good health. DNA of the CDR3: TGTGCCAGCAAGTCTGGCGGGACCCCCTACGAGCAGTACTTC. Its protein product is CASKSGGTPYEQYF.